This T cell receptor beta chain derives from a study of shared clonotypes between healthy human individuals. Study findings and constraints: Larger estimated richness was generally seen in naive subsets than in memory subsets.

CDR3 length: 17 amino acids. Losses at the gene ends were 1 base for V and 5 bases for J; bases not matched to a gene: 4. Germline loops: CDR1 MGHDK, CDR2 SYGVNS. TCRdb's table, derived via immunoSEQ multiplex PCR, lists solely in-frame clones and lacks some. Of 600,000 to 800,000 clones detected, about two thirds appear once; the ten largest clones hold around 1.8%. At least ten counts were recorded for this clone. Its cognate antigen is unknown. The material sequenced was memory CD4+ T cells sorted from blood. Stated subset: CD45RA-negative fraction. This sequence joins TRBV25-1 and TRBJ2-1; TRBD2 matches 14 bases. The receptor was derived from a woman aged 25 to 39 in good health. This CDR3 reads CASSESRGLAGDNEQFF. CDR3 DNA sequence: TGTGCCAGCAGTGAATCCCGGGGACTAGCGGGAGACAATGAGCAGTTCTTC.